This paragraph covers one T cell receptor (beta chain) sequence. Its specificity is not known. Expressed TCRB transcripts were sequenced because the entire RNA isolate underwent reverse transcription. Read counts averaged roughly 4 million for samples of naive, central memory and regulatory T cells. The assay was immunoSEQ multiplex PCR, and TCRdb's table has in-frame clones only and misses some. The sample holds some 280,000 clones; 14% are singletons and the top ten take 0.017%. This specimen comes from a study of beta chain features in type 1 diabetes. General study points: Shorter templates might be favored by PCR, equally in patients and controls. Across all four CD4+ subsets, people with type 1 diabetes showed modestly shorter TCRB CDR3s.

V lost 3 bases, J lost 10 bases, and 16 bases lay in between. CDR3 length: 13 residues. Germline CDR1 and CDR2: SEHNR and FQNEAQ (reference sequence). Blood was drawn once from each donor into heparinised tubes. The draws averaged around 110 mL. Stem cell-like memory, regulatory, central memory and naive CD4+ cells were sorted via CD45RO/CCR7/CD25/CD127/CD95/CD27. The rearrangement links TRBV7-9 to TRBJ2-7, with D possibly TRBD2 on 5 matching bases. The sequenced sample consisted of naive CD4+ T cells from blood. The clonotype comes from a man under 40 with type 1 diabetes. CDR3 sequence reads: CASSFVDLGGQYF. The CDR3, as DNA: TGTGCCAGCAGCTTCGTTGACCTCGGAGGCCAGTACTTC.